This paragraph covers one T cell receptor beta chain sequence. Its specificity is not known. The record originates from a study of a mutant IDH1 vaccine in newly diagnosed glioma. For the study at large: Pretreatment consisted of radiotherapy, temozolomide, or both, with most receiving both. Study observations and caveats: No link was apparently found between pseudoprogression and changes in top peripheral T cell clonotypes. Vaccine-induced immune responses were detected in roughly 93% of patients.

Time point defined: baseline, week 1 (first vaccination visit). Treatment described: pre-vaccination baseline after standard-of-care therapy. The study enrolled donors with new WHO grade 3 or 4 IDH1-mutant, ATRX-lost astrocytomas. V was pared by 1 base and J by 5 bases, with 5 bases of the junction left unmatched. The CDR3 contains 15 residues. The V gene's germline CDR1 is LGHNA and CDR2 YNFKEQ. Clones were read by immunoSEQ multiplex PCR, and TCRdb kept only the in-frame ones, dropping some. The data hold about 25,000 clones, with approximately 93% observed a single time. This specimen was PBMCs, taken from a glioma patient treated with radiotherapy, temozolomide or both. This sequence originates from a man aged 40-49 years with glioma. The rearrangement joins TRBV4-2 to TRBJ2-1; TRBD2 matches at 7 bases. The CDR3 protein is CASSQVSSGDNEQFF. CDR3 nucleotides: TGTGCCAGCAGCCAAGTGTCTAGCGGTGACAATGAGCAGTTCTTC.